There are a few counts of the clone carrying this TCR beta chain. cDNA serving as the sequencing template came from extracted, reverse transcribed RNA. The data were produced by immunoSEQ multiplex PCR, yet TCRdb's version contains in-frame clones alone and is incomplete. This table has some 110,000 clones, 58% appearing once. CDR1 is SEHNR and CDR2 is FQNEAQ in the germline V gene (reference sequence). This CDR3 is built from 12 residues. V was clipped by 6 bases and J by 9 bases; unmatched bases: 5. The data were taken from a study of CD8+ T cells in alopecia areata. Treatment denoted: oral pan-JAK inhibitor, 5-10 mg twice daily.

The sequence was obtained from a human donor with alopecia areata. Sample: CD8+ T cells sorted from blood, taken at week 4, from a patient treated with tofacitinib. The chain combines TRBV7-9 with TRBJ2-1, with TRBD1 matching 7 bases. The CDR3 protein is CASRPPGGEQFF. In DNA form, the CDR3 reads TGTGCCAGCAGGCCTCCAGGGGGTGAGCAGTTCTTC. Filled out from reference TRBV7-9 and TRBJ2-1, the complete variable domain reads DTGVSQNPRHKITKRGQNVTFRCDPISEHNRLYWYRQTLGQGPEFLTYFQNEAQLEKSRLLSDRFSAERPKGSFSTLEIQRTEQGDSAMYLCASRPPGGEQFFGPGTRLTVL.